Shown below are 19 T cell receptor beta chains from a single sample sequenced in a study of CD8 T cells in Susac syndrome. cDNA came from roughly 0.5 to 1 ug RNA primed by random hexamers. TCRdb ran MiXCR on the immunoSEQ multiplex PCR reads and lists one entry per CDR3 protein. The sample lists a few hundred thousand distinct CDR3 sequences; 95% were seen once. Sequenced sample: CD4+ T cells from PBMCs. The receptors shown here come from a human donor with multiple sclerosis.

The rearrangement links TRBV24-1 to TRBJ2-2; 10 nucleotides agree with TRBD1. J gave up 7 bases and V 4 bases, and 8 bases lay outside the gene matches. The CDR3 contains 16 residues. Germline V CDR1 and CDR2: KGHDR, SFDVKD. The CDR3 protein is CATSDTGTGVRGELFF. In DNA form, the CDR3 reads TGTGCCACCAGTGACACCGGGACAGGGGTTCGCGGGGAGCTGTTTTTT.

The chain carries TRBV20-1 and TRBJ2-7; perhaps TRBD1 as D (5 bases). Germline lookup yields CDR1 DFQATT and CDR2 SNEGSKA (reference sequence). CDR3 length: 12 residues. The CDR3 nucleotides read TGCAGCAGTCTGACAGACTCCTACGAGCAGTACTTC. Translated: CSSLTDSYEQYF.

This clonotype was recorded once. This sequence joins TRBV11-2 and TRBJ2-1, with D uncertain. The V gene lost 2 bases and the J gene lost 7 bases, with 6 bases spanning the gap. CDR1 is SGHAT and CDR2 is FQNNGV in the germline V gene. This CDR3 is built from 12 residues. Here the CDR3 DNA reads TGTGCCAGCAGCTTACGAACTAATGAGCAGTTCTTC. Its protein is CASSLRTNEQFF.

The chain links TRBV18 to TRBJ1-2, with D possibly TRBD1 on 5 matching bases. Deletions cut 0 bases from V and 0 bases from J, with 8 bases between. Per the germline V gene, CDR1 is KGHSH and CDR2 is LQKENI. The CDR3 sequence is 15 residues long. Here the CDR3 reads CASSPPDKPNYGYTF. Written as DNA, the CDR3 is TGTGCCAGCTCACCACCGGACAAGCCTAACTATGGCTACACCTTC.

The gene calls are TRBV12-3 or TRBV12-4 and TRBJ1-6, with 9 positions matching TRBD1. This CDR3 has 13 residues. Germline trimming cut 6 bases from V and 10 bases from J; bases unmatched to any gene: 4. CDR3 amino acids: CASSGQGISPLHF. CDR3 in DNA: TGTGCCAGCAGCGGACAGGGGATCTCACCCCTCCACTTT.

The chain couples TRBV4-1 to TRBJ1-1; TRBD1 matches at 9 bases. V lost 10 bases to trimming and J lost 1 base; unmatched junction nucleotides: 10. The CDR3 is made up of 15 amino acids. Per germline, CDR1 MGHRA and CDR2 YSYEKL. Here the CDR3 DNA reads TGCGCCACCCGTCCCGGGACAGGGAGGAACACTGAAGCTTTCTTT. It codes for CATRPGTGRNTEAFF.

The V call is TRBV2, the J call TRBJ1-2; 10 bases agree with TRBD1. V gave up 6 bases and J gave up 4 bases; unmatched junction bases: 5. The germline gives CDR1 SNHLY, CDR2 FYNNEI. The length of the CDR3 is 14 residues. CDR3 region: CASRGQGRGYGYTF. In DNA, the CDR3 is TGTGCCAGCAGGGGACAGGGGCGAGGCTATGGCTACACCTTC.

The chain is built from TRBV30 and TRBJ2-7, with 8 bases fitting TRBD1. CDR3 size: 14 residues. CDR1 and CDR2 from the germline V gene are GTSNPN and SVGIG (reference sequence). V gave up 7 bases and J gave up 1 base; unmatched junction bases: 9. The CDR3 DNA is TGTGCCTCTAACCGGGACAGGTCGTCCTACGAGCAGTACTTC. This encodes CASNRDRSSYEQYF.

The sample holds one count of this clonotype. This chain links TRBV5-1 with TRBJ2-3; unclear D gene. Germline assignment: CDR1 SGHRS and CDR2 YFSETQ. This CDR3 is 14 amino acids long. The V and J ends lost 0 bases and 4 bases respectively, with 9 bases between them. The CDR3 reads CASSLAEVPDTQYF. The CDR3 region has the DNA TGCGCCAGCAGCTTGGCCGAAGTTCCAGATACGCAGTATTTT.

Here the CDR3 DNA reads TGTGCCAGCAGCTTAGTAAAAGGCTCAGAGCAGTTCTTC. Encoded protein: CASSLVKGSEQFF. V is TRBV11-2 and J is TRBJ2-1, with unresolved D. The CDR3 sequence is 13 residues long. CDR1 is SGHAT, CDR2 FQNNGV, per germline. Trimming took off 1 base at V and 10 bases at J, with 11 bases between the two ends.

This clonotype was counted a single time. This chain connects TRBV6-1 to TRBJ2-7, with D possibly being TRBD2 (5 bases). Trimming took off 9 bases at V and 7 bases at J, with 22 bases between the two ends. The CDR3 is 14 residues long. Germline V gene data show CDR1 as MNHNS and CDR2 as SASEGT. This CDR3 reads CASLGQIALGEQYF. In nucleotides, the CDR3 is TGTGCCAGTCTAGGCCAGATAGCGCTGGGAGAGCAGTACTTC.

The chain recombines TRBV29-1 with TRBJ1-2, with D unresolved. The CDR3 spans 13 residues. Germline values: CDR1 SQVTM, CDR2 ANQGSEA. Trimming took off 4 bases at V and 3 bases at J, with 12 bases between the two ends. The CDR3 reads CSVVQNTDYGYTF. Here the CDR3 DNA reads TGCAGCGTTGTCCAAAACACGGACTATGGCTACACCTTC.

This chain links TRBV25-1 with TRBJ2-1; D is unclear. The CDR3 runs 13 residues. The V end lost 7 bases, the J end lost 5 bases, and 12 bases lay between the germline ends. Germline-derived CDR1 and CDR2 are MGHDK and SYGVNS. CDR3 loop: CASTGLGNNEQFF. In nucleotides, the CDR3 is TGTGCCAGCACCGGGTTGGGTAACAATGAGCAGTTCTTC.

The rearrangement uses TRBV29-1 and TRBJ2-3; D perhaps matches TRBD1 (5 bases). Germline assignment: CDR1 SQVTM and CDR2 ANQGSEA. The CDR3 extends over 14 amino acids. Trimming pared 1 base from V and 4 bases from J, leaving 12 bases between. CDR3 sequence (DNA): TGCAGCGTTGAAGTGCCCCAGGGCCCAGATACGCAGTATTTT. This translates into CSVEVPQGPDTQYF.

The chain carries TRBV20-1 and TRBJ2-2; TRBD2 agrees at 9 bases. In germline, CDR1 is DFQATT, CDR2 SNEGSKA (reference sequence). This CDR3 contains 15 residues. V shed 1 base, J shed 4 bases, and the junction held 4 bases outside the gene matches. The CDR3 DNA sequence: TGCAGTGCTAGAGGGGATAGCGGGGGCACCGGGGAGCTGTTTTTT. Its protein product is CSARGDSGGTGELFF.

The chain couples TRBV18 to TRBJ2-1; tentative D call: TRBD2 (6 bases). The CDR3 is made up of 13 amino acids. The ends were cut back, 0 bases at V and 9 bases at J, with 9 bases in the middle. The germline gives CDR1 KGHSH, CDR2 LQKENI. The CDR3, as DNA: TGTGCCAGCTCACCACCCGGGGGTGGTGAGCAGTTCTTC. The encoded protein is CASSPPGGGEQFF.

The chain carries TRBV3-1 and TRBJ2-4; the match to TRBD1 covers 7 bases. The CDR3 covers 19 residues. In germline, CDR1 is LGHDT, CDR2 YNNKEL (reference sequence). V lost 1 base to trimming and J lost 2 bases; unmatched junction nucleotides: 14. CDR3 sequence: CASSQGGPLDRASKNIQYF. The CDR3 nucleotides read TGTGCCAGCAGCCAAGGGGGGCCTCTTGACAGGGCGTCCAAAAACATTCAGTACTTC.

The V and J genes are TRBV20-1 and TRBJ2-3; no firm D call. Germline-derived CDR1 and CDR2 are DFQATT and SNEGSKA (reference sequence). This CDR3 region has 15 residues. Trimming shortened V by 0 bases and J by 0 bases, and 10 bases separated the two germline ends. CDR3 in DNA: TGCAGTGCTAGAGATGGCGCGGAAAGCACAGATACGCAGTATTTT. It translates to CSARDGAESTDTQYF.

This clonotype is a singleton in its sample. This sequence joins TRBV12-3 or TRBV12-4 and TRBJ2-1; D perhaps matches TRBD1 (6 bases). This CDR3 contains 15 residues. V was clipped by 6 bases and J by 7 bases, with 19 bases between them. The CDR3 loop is CASSTWGLAGNEQFF. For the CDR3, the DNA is TGTGCCAGCAGCACCTGGGGGCTAGCTGGAAATGAGCAGTTCTTC.